Each of the 28 T cell receptor beta chains below was sequenced from the same sample in a study of OX40 agonist ivuxolimab in advanced cancers. Assay used: immunoSEQ multiplex PCR; TCRdb lists only in-frame clones, some missing. The sample includes around 84,000 clones, around nine tenths seen only once; the top ten take approximately 0.41%. The sample in question was CD4+ or CD8+ T cells sorted from blood, obtained in a trial of the OX40 agonist ivuxolimab. Source of these receptors: an adult with an advanced solid tumor such as melanoma, head and neck, liver or kidney cancer.

The chain combines TRBV19 with TRBJ2-5, with 9 bases matching TRBD1. The V gene's germline CDR1 is LNHDA and CDR2 SQIVND (reference sequence). The CDR3 consists of 15 residues. J was trimmed by 2 bases and V by 2 bases; bases with no gene match: 3. The CDR3 sequence: CASSIFGTGQETQYF. CDR3 in DNA: TGTGCCAGTAGTATATTCGGGACAGGGCAAGAGACCCAGTACTTC. Full variable domain (missing parts from reference TRBV19 and TRBJ2-5): DGGITQSPKYLFRKEGQNVTLSCEQNLNHDAMYWYRQDPGQGLRLIYYSQIVNDFQKGDIAEGYSVSREKKESFPLTVTSAQKNPTAFYLCASSIFGTGQETQYFGPGTRLLVL.

CDR3 loop: CASSPGLAAYEQYF. The CDR3 DNA is TGTGCCAGCAGCCCCGGACTAGCCGCCTACGAGCAGTACTTC. J is TRBJ2-7 and V is TRBV11-3; the match to TRBD2 covers 8 bases. The junction had 5 bases not matched to a gene; V was cut back by 5 bases and J by 2 bases. The CDR3 runs to 14 residues. In germline, CDR1 is SGHNT, CDR2 YENEEA.

The V and J genes are TRBV4-3 and TRBJ2-1; TRBD1 aligns across 8 bases. This CDR3 has 15 amino acids. V gave up 0 bases and J gave up 10 bases; unmatched junction bases: 8. Per germline, CDR1 LGHNA and CDR2 YSLEER. The CDR3 DNA reads as TGCGCCAGCAGCCAAGATCTGGACAGGGTTCGGGAGCAGTTCTTC. Translating it yields CASSQDLDRVREQFF.

The CDR3 DNA reads TGTGCCAGCAGCCAGGTAGACAGGGAAGGCTCACCCCTCCACTTT. This translates into CASSQVDREGSPLHF. This chain uses TRBV4-2 with TRBJ1-6; 7 nucleotides match TRBD1. With V trimmed by 3 bases and J by 10 bases, 9 bases remained unmatched. The CDR3 consists of 15 residues. Germline values: CDR1 LGHNA, CDR2 YNFKEQ.

The chain is built from TRBV6-5 and TRBJ1-1; TRBD1 matches at 8 bases. The CDR3 is made up of 15 amino acids. The germline V gene has CDR1 MNHEY and CDR2 SVGAGI. V trimming: 7 bases; J trimming: 7 bases; junction bases outside the gene matches: 14. Written as DNA, the CDR3 is TGTGCCAGCAATTTCAGAGGACAGGGAGGTCGTGAAGCTTTCTTT. Its translation: CASNFRGQGGREAFF.

This clone appeared a single time. The chain uses TRBV7-2 and TRBJ1-3; D unclear. The CDR3 extends over 14 amino acids. Germline CDR1 reads SGHTA; CDR2 reads FQGNSA. Trimming took 3 bases from V and 4 from J, leaving 10 bases between them. CDR3: CASSFASRGNTIYF. The CDR3 DNA reads TGTGCCAGCAGCTTTGCTTCCAGAGGAAACACCATATATTTT.

This clone was seen a handful of times. The chain has TRBV4-1 and TRBJ1-6; a weak D match, TRBD1 (5 bases). The CDR3 totals 15 residues. Between the trimmed V and J ends, which lost 4 bases and 8 bases, there was a span of 15 bases. Per the germline V gene, CDR1 is MGHRA and CDR2 is YSYEKL. CDR3 sequence (DNA): TGCGCCAGCAGCCCAGACCGGGACGGATATTCACCCCTCCACTTT. This codes for CASSPDRDGYSPLHF.

The J gene is TRBJ2-7, the V gene TRBV5-5, with D tentatively TRBD1 (5 bases). Per the germline V gene, CDR1 is SGHKS and CDR2 is YYEKEE (reference sequence). V lost 5 bases and J lost 1, with 16 bases in between. The CDR3 runs to 15 residues. Here the CDR3 DNA reads TGTGCCAGCAGACCGGACATTTCTATATCCTACGAGCAGTACTTC. Protein product: CASRPDISISYEQYF.

This chain links TRBV7-2 with TRBJ2-1; no clear D. V was trimmed by 0 bases and J by 5 bases, leaving 14 bases between them. CDR1 and CDR2 from the germline V gene are SGHTA and FQGNSA. CDR3 length: 16 residues. The CDR3 DNA follows: TGTGCCAGCAGCTTAGCGACCCCAGCGCCTCACAATGAGCAGTTCTTC. Its protein product is CASSLATPAPHNEQFF.

V usage is TRBV28 and J usage is TRBJ2-3; 9 nucleotides align to TRBD2. The V gene's germline CDR1 is MDHEN and CDR2 SYDVKM. The CDR3 runs to 20 residues. The V segment lost 5 bases and the J segment 2 bases; nucleotides outside the gene matches: 20. The CDR3: CASSPAAGAGGTTNTDTQYF. CDR3 DNA sequence: TGTGCCAGCAGTCCCGCGGCTGGGGCGGGGGGGACGACGAACACAGATACGCAGTATTTT.

The chain recombines TRBV18 with TRBJ1-5; a weak D match, TRBD1 (5 bases). Trimming took 2 bases from V and 5 from J, leaving 10 bases between them. CDR3 length: 14 amino acids. Germline CDR1 KGHSH, CDR2 LQKENI. The CDR3 is CASSPSGGDQPQHF. CDR3 nucleotides: TGTGCCAGCTCACCAAGTGGGGGGGATCAGCCCCAGCATTTT.

This rearrangement joins TRBV7-8 to TRBJ1-4; D possibly corresponds to TRBD1 (5 bases). V shed 5 bases and J shed 11 bases, with 18 bases lying between them. CDR1 SGHVS and CDR2 FQNEAQ come from the germline V gene. The CDR3 runs to 14 residues. The CDR3 sequence: CASSPGPVPGKLFF. DNA of the CDR3: TGTGCCAGCAGCCCAGGACCAGTCCCAGGGAAACTGTTTTTT.

The chain carries TRBV6-5 and TRBJ1-2, with D possibly TRBD1 on 5 matching bases. CDR1 and CDR2 from the germline V gene are MNHEY and SVGAGI. Between the trimmed V and J ends, which lost 0 bases and 3 bases, there was a span of 11 bases. The CDR3 totals 15 residues. The CDR3: CASSYSTAGHYGYTF. CDR3 DNA: TGTGCCAGCAGTTACTCGACGGCGGGGCACTATGGCTACACCTTC.

This chain joins TRBV7-2 and TRBJ2-7; 8 bases align to TRBD1. Germline-derived CDR1 and CDR2 are SGHTA and FQGNSA. The length of the CDR3 is 14 residues. The trim removed 3 bases at V and 4 bases at J, leaving 5 bases unmatched. CDR3 amino acids: CASSLARGLYEQYF. For the CDR3, the DNA is TGTGCCAGCAGCTTGGCCAGGGGGCTGTACGAGCAGTACTTC.

This chain uses TRBV5-4 with TRBJ2-7; TRBD1 might be the D (6 bases). Per germline, CDR1 SGHNT and CDR2 YYREEE (reference sequence). The CDR3 is made up of 13 amino acids. V lost 5 bases, J lost 5 bases, and 14 bases lay in between. The CDR3 nucleotides read TGTGCCAGCAGTCACGACAGGACCCACGAGCAGTACTTC. Protein sequence: CASSHDRTHEQYF.

The chain carries TRBV11-2 and TRBJ2-2; TRBD2 is a possible D gene (6 bases). The germline V gene encodes CDR1 SGHAT and CDR2 FQNNGV. Between the trimmed V and J ends, which lost 4 bases and 4 bases, there was a span of 16 bases. The CDR3 consists of 16 residues. The CDR3 loop reads CASSWSPPGVTGELFF. As DNA, the CDR3 is TGTGCCAGCAGCTGGAGCCCCCCGGGGGTCACCGGGGAGCTGTTTTTT.

This clone was picked up one time. This chain connects TRBV19 to TRBJ1-1; a weak D match, TRBD1 (5 bases). Germline V gives CDR1 LNHDA, CDR2 SQIVND (reference sequence). The germline V and J ends were trimmed by 4 bases and 0 bases, with 15 bases remaining between them. This CDR3 contains 16 residues. The CDR3 region is CASSRGRTDMNTEAFF. CDR3 DNA sequence: TGTGCCAGTAGTAGGGGGAGGACGGACATGAACACTGAAGCTTTCTTT.

V usage is TRBV18 and J usage is TRBJ1-1, with D unresolved. V was clipped by 6 bases and J by 1 base, with 9 bases between them. The CDR3 length is 13 residues. Germline V lookup: CDR1 KGHSH, CDR2 LQKENI. In DNA form, the CDR3 reads TGTGCCAGCTCCGCCAGCGCGAACACTGAAGCTTTCTTT. As protein: CASSASANTEAFF.

The chain couples TRBV2 to TRBJ2-5, with 9 bases fitting TRBD1. The DNA end favors TRBJ2-7, so the J call may be wrong. This CDR3 region has 14 residues. From germline, CDR1 is SNHLY and CDR2 FYNNEI. The CDR3: CASSRDRDWYEQYF. DNA for the CDR3: TGTGCCAGCAGCCGGGACAGGGATTGGTACGAGCAGTACTTC.

The chain has TRBV5-6 and TRBJ1-2; possibly TRBD1 for D (5 bases). CDR3 length: 15 residues. Looked up from germline, CDR1 is SGHDT and CDR2 is YYEEEE. Trimming removed 3 bases from V and 4 bases from J, with 16 bases in between. The CDR3 DNA follows: TGTGCCAGCAGCTGGGACGCAGACAGTTCCTATGGCTACACCTTC. Its protein is CASSWDADSSYGYTF.

The genes are TRBV6-6 and TRBJ2-1, with TRBD2 matching over 8 bases. J gave up 7 bases and V 0 bases, and 2 bases lay outside the gene matches. The germline CDR1 and CDR2 sequences are MNHNY and SVGAGI (reference sequence). This CDR3 spans 14 amino acids. The CDR3 loop reads CASSYSGGGNEQFF. Written as DNA, the CDR3 is TGTGCCAGCAGTTACTCCGGGGGGGGGAATGAGCAGTTCTTC.

This chain joins TRBV11-3 and TRBJ2-3; TRBD2 agrees at 11 bases. Germline loops: CDR1 SGHNT, CDR2 YENEEA. The V segment lost 4 bases and the J segment 3 bases; nucleotides outside the gene matches: 9. There are 17 residues in the CDR3. CDR3 sequence (DNA): TGTGCCAGCAGCTCCGGCCTAGCGGGAGGAGAGACAGATACGCAGTATTTT. It yields the protein CASSSGLAGGETDTQYF.

V usage is TRBV27 and J usage is TRBJ2-7; 11 nucleotides agree with TRBD2. The V and J ends lost 10 bases and 6 bases, in that order; junction bases with no gene match: 20. CDR1 is MNHEY and CDR2 is SMNVEV in the germline V gene (reference sequence). The CDR3 length is 17 residues. The CDR3 region has the DNA TGTGCCATCATCTCCGGGACTAGCGGAGACCCCCTGGGCGAGCAGTACTTC. Encoded protein: CAIISGTSGDPLGEQYF.

The rearrangement links TRBV15 to TRBJ1-5; D gene unclear. Germline CDR1 is LNHNV and CDR2 is YYDKDF (reference sequence). Between the trimmed V and J ends, which lost 0 bases and 7 bases, there was a span of 4 bases. The CDR3 is 12 amino acids. Here the CDR3 DNA reads TGTGCCACCAGCAGAGATCGACAGCCCCAGCATTTT. It yields the protein CATSRDRQPQHF.

The genes are TRBV7-6 and TRBJ2-1; 8 nucleotides align to TRBD2. There are 14 residues in the CDR3. Germline V gives CDR1 SGHVS, CDR2 FNYEAQ. Germline trimming cut 4 bases from V and 7 bases from J; bases unmatched to any gene: 6. The CDR3 DNA is TGTGCCAGCAGCTCGTTAGCGGGGAGGAATGAGCAGTTCTTC. It yields the protein CASSSLAGRNEQFF.

This clone occurred once. This chain joins TRBV18 and TRBJ2-1; 9 bases map to TRBD2. Trimming removed 2 bases from V and 8 bases from J; junction bases left unmatched: 13. CDR1 and CDR2 from the germline V gene are KGHSH and LQKENI. This CDR3 contains 17 residues. The CDR3 DNA reads TGTGCCAGCTCACCATGGGTAGCGGGAGAAGGTATCGATGAGCAGTTCTTC. Its protein product is CASSPWVAGEGIDEQFF.

The chain recombines TRBV5-6 with TRBJ1-1; 12 positions match TRBD1. V was clipped by 3 bases and J by 3 bases; unmatched bases: 3. The CDR3 length is 15 residues. In germline, CDR1 is SGHDT, CDR2 YYEEEE. The CDR3 region has the DNA TGTGCCAGCAGCTGGGGGACAGGGGGCTACACTGAAGCTTTCTTT. Translation gives CASSWGTGGYTEAFF.

This chain uses TRBV7-7 with TRBJ2-3, with TRBD2 identical over 9 bases. The CDR3 consists of 15 residues. V dropped 5 bases and J dropped 6; count of bases not matched to a gene: 9. Germline-derived CDR1 and CDR2 are SSHAT and FNYEAQ (reference sequence). CDR3 in amino acids: CASSDGLARGDTQYF. The CDR3 DNA reads as TGTGCCAGCAGCGACGGACTAGCGCGAGGGGATACGCAGTATTTT.